One sample yielded the 17 T cell receptor beta chains listed below, sequenced in a study of shared clonotypes between healthy human individuals. Libraries were prepared by immunoSEQ multiplex PCR; TCRdb keeps only in-frame clonotypes and omits some of them. The sample holds under 1,100,000 clones; roughly 70% are singletons and the top ten take approximately 1.5%. The sample taken for sequencing was memory CD4+ T cells sorted from blood. Subset of the sample: CD45RA-negative fraction. All receptors come from a man younger than 35 in good health.

The chain recombines TRBV7-2 with TRBJ1-2; TRBD1 matches 7 bases. This CDR3 is 13 amino acids long. Looked up from germline, CDR1 is SGHTA and CDR2 is FQGNSA. Losses at the gene ends were 5 bases for V and 5 bases for J; bases not matched to a gene: 5. The CDR3 region has the DNA TGTGCCAGCAGCGAGGGACAGCGTTATGGCTACACCTTC. As protein: CASSEGQRYGYTF.

This clone was observed once. The sample carries other DNA sequences with the same CDR3. V usage is TRBV30 and J usage is TRBJ2-7; D is unclear. Germline lookup yields CDR1 GTSNPN and CDR2 SVGIG (reference sequence). V lost 0 bases, J lost 4 bases, and 7 bases lay in between. This CDR3 region has 12 residues. CDR3 in amino acids: CAWSVLGYEQYF. CDR3 bases: TGTGCCTGGAGTGTACTGGGGTACGAGCAGTACTTC.

The CDR3 protein is CATSRGTGGLWNQPQHF. CDR3 nucleotide sequence: TGTGCCACCAGCAGAGGGACAGGGGGCCTTTGGAATCAGCCCCAGCATTTT. The chain combines TRBV15 with TRBJ1-5, with TRBD1 identical over 11 bases. CDR3 length: 17 amino acids. CDR1 is LNHNV, CDR2 YYDKDF, per germline (reference sequence). After removal of 1 base from V and 4 bases from J, the junction contained 6 bases not matched to a gene.

The chain joins TRBV9 to TRBJ2-1; D is unresolved. The CDR3 has 14 amino acids. The V and J ends lost 1 base and 8 bases respectively, with 13 bases between them. CDR1 and CDR2 from the germline V gene are SGDLS and YYNGEE. The CDR3 here is CASSVTPDADEQFF. Written as DNA, the CDR3 is TGTGCCAGCAGCGTAACCCCGGATGCGGATGAGCAGTTCTTC.

The gene calls are TRBV18 and TRBJ2-7; 13 bases agree with TRBD2. CDR3 size: 17 residues. Germline V lookup: CDR1 KGHSH, CDR2 LQKENI. Losses at the gene ends were 2 bases for V and 3 bases for J; bases not matched to a gene: 7. Here the CDR3 DNA reads TGTGCCAGCTCACCAACGGGGACTAGCGGGACGTTCTACGAGCAGTACTTC. It is translated as CASSPTGTSGTFYEQYF.

V usage is TRBV6-1 and J usage is TRBJ2-3, with D possibly matching TRBD2 (7 bases). CDR1 and CDR2 from the germline V gene are MNHNS and SASEGT. V was pared by 6 bases and J by 4 bases, with 14 bases between. CDR3 length: 14 amino acids. For the CDR3, the DNA is TGTGCCAGCAGCCGGGGGGCCTTCGCAGATACGCAGTATTTT. Encoded protein: CASSRGAFADTQYF.

V is TRBV7-2 and J is TRBJ2-4; D not certain. The CDR3 consists of 14 residues. Germline V gene lookup returns CDR1 SGHTA and CDR2 FQGNSA. Trimming pared 1 base from V and 2 bases from J, leaving 6 bases between. The DNA of the CDR3 is TGTGCCAGCAGCTTAGAGGGTTCCAAAAACATTCAGTACTTC. Translated, it gives CASSLEGSKNIQYF.

This clone came up a few times. V usage is TRBV15 and J usage is TRBJ1-3, with a tentative D call TRBD1 (6 bases). CDR1 is LNHNV, CDR2 YYDKDF, per germline (reference sequence). This CDR3 has 16 residues. The V end lost 0 bases, the J end lost 2 bases, and 11 bases lay between the germline ends. The CDR3 spells CATSRDRQGTGNTIYF. The CDR3 nucleotides are TGTGCCACCAGCAGAGATAGGCAGGGGACTGGAAACACCATATATTTT.

V and J are TRBV11-2 and TRBJ2-1, with no clear D. CDR1 SGHAT and CDR2 FQNNGV come from the germline V gene. The CDR3 spans 17 residues. V was trimmed by 1 base and J by 0 bases, leaving 13 bases between them. The CDR3 protein is CASSLALGSVSYNEQFF. The CDR3 bases are TGTGCCAGCAGCTTAGCCCTGGGGTCGGTCTCCTACAATGAGCAGTTCTTC.

This chain joins TRBV30 and TRBJ2-7; a possible D gene is TRBD1 (6 bases). Germline loops: CDR1 GTSNPN, CDR2 SVGIG (reference sequence). This CDR3 contains 14 residues. Trimming pared 0 bases from V and 0 bases from J, leaving 9 bases between. CDR3 sequence (DNA): TGTGCCTGGAGTGTGTCGGACAGCTCCTACGAGCAGTACTTC. Translated: CAWSVSDSSYEQYF.

Regarding this clone: This may come from a read error, since a much larger clone is one base off. Other DNA sequences in the same sample also yield this CDR3. The V call is TRBV5-1, the J call TRBJ1-1; D gene unclear. The CDR3 runs to 13 residues. CDR1 and CDR2 (germline): SGHRS, YFSETQ. Deletions cut 0 bases from V and 0 bases from J, with 3 bases between. CDR3 in amino acids: CASSLGVNTEAFF. Here the CDR3 DNA reads TGCGCCAGCAGCTTGGGTGTGAACACTGAAGCTTTCTTT.

This clone is a singleton in its sample. The chain employs TRBV28 and TRBJ2-3; a weak D match, TRBD1 (6 bases). CDR1 and CDR2 from the germline V gene are MDHEN and SYDVKM. This CDR3 is built from 13 residues. Trimming shortened V by 7 bases and J by 2 bases, and 10 bases separated the two germline ends. CDR3: CASKRTVTDTQYF. The CDR3 DNA sequence: TGTGCCAGCAAAAGGACAGTCACAGATACGCAGTATTTT. The complete variable domain, with remaining parts taken from reference TRBV28 and TRBJ2-3, reads DVKVTQSSRYLVKRTGEKVFLECVQDMDHENMFWYRQDPGLGLRLIYFSYDVKMKEKGDIPEGYSVSREKKERFSLILESASTNQTSMYLCASKRTVTDTQYFGPGTRLTVL.

The V and J genes are TRBV21-1 and TRBJ1-2; the table names TRBD1, a call not compared with the DNA. TRBV21-1 is designated a pseudogene. There are 12 residues in the CDR3. This chain's CDR3 is CASHTGDYGYTF. CDR3 DNA sequence: TGTGCCAGCCACACAGGAGACTATGGCTACACCTTC.

This rearrangement joins TRBV27 to TRBJ2-7, with a possible D match to TRBD1 (7 bases). Trimming cost V 5 bases and J 6 bases, with 17 bases left between them. Germline loops: CDR1 MNHEY, CDR2 SMNVEV (reference sequence). The CDR3 has 14 amino acids. CDR3 nucleotide sequence: TGTGCCAGCAGTCGGACAGGAGGGGGCGGCGAGCAGTACTTC. It encodes CASSRTGGGGEQYF.

This clone was seen a single time. The chain is built from TRBV6-5 and TRBJ1-5; 7 nucleotides align to TRBD1. This CDR3 has 15 amino acids. Germline V gene data show CDR1 as MNHEY and CDR2 as SVGAGI. Trimming cost V 6 bases and J 1 base; bases outside gene matches: 6. The CDR3 spells CASRVDRVSNQPQHF. The CDR3 DNA reads as TGTGCCAGCAGAGTCGACAGGGTCAGCAATCAGCCCCAGCATTTT.

This clone was observed once. This rearrangement joins TRBV6-5 to TRBJ1-2, with D perhaps matching TRBD1 (6 bases). Looked up from germline, CDR1 is MNHEY and CDR2 is SVGAGI. V was shortened by 6 bases and J by 0 bases, with 11 bases between the two germline ends. The CDR3 has 14 residues. The CDR3 DNA is TGTGCCAGCAGGAAGGGACATTCTAACTATGGCTACACCTTC. It codes for CASRKGHSNYGYTF.

This rearrangement joins TRBV6-1 to TRBJ2-7, with D unresolved. The CDR3 is made up of 13 amino acids. Trimming took off 3 bases at V and 3 bases at J, with 9 bases between the two ends. Per germline, CDR1 MNHNS and CDR2 SASEGT. The CDR3 spells CASSEVVDYEQYF. The CDR3 bases are TGTGCCAGCAGTGAGGTAGTAGACTACGAGCAGTACTTC.